This T cell receptor beta chain was recovered during a study of T cell clusters in autoimmune cytopenias. The overall study: Per sample, median TRB depth was roughly 56,000 reads, yielding a median approximately 2,400 distinct clonotypes. Study-wide results and limits: Active autoimmune hepatitis patients had around 2.9-fold fewer exclusive TRB clusters than healthy donors.

CDR3 length equals 16 residues. Germline-derived CDR1 and CDR2 are MNHNY and SVGAGI (reference sequence). Each sample's input was around 250 ng genomic DNA, 35,000 to 40,000 genome equivalents. Remarks on this clonotype: Its target is not known.

One tube held mixed TRB-A and TRB-B primer pools for touch-down PCR. TCRdb re-called the multiplex PCR reads; every CDR3 protein appears as one record, without DNA. This repertoire comprises roughly 16,000 distinct CDR3 sequences; its ten largest clones make up 3% to 4%. These sequences were also reported in another study, on T cell repertoires in aging, cancer and after chemotherapy. As reported in that work: In each cancer cohort, median generation probability increased across chemotherapy, suggesting thymic output rebounded. The repertoire data cannot show anything about immunological memory following chemotherapy.

The specimen was peripheral blood. The genes are TRBV6-6 and TRBJ2-1; no DNA is available, so the TRBD2 call from TCRdb remains unchecked. The TCR was taken from a human donor in good health. CDR3 amino acids: CASSPRLAVKGNEQFF.